What follows are 14 T cell receptor beta chains derived from one specimen sequenced in a study of patients and donors after allogeneic stem cell transplantation (dated by TCRdb to about 2020). Libraries were prepared through RT-PCR. Instrument used: NextSeq 550. The public reads were run again by TCRdb, first through fastp at Q25 and then through MiXCR, and only productive beta chains were kept. Rows matching on CDR3 protein sequence are summarized as one entry with the most common DNA and genes. For this sample the table gives roughly 230,000 distinct CDR3 sequences, of which over 12% were detected only once. The ten largest clones capture 11% of the sample. Input material: blood, either unsorted or a sorted T cell fraction (not recorded which). The receptors stem from a human donor who was either an allogeneic HSCT recipient or a stem cell or donor lymphocyte infusion donor (not recorded which). It is not recorded whose cells these are; they may come from a transplant donor.

The sample holds a few counts of this clonotype. The chain recombines TRBV28 with TRBJ1-5; D gene ambiguous. The germline V gene has CDR1 MDHEN and CDR2 SYDVKM. Trimming removed 7 bases at V and 1 base at J, with 8 bases between. The CDR3 consists of 13 residues. The CDR3 nucleotides are TGTGCCAGCAACACGGACAGCAATCAGCCCCAGCATTTT. As protein: CASNTDSNQPQHF. The complete variable domain, with remaining parts taken from reference TRBV28 and TRBJ1-5, reads DVKVTQSSRYLVKRTGEKVFLECVQDMDHENMFWYRQDPGLGLRLIYFSYDVKMKEKGDIPEGYSVSREKKERFSLILESASTNQTSMYLCASNTDSNQPQHFGDGTRLSIL.

At least ten counts were recorded for this clonotype. V gene TRBV2 combines with J gene TRBJ1-1, with D tentatively TRBD1 (6 bases). This CDR3 comprises 14 residues. Trimming left V 6 bases short and J 1 base short, with 12 bases between. Germline CDR1 SNHLY, CDR2 FYNNEI. Here the CDR3 DNA reads TGTGCCAGCAGAACGGGACACCCGAACACTGAAGCTTTCTTT. Encoded protein: CASRTGHPNTEAFF.

The V gene is TRBV20-1, the J gene TRBJ1-1; D is ambiguous. The CDR3 runs to 14 residues. The V gene's germline CDR1 is DFQATT and CDR2 SNEGSKA (reference sequence). With 5 bases removed from V and 3 bases from J, the gap between germline ends came to 16 bases. Here the CDR3 DNA reads TGCAGTGCTTCCCCGGGAGGGTGGGACACTGAAGCTTTCTTT. Amino acids: CSASPGGWDTEAFF.

This clonotype was observed at least ten times. This chain links TRBV27 with TRBJ1-3, with TRBD1 as a possible D gene (5 bases). The CDR3 consists of 16 residues. V was trimmed by 0 bases and J by 2 bases, leaving 11 bases between them. Looked up from germline, CDR1 is MNHEY and CDR2 is SMNVEV (reference sequence). CDR3 coding DNA: TGTGCCAGCAGTTTATCACAGGCAGGGCCTGGAAACACCATATATTTT. Translated: CASSLSQAGPGNTIYF.

This clonotype was counted between two and nine times. The genes are TRBV7-2 and TRBJ2-4, with no clear D. V gave up 7 bases and J gave up 8 bases, with 9 bases separating them. Germline V gene lookup returns CDR1 SGHTA and CDR2 FQGNSA. This CDR3 spans 11 amino acids. CDR3 in DNA: TGTGCCAGCATGGCCCTTGACATTCAGTACTTC. It encodes CASMALDIQYF. Variable domain in full (rest from reference TRBV7-2 and TRBJ2-4): GAGVSQSPSNKVTEKGKDVELRCDPISGHTALYWYRQSLGQGLEFLIYFQGNSAPDKSGLPSDRFSAERTGGSVSTLTIQRTQQEDSAVYLCASMALDIQYFGAGTRLSVL.

The J gene is TRBJ2-7, the V gene TRBV28; D possibly uses TRBD1 or TRBD2 (5 bases each). The CDR3 sequence is 14 residues long. Germline values: CDR1 MDHEN, CDR2 SYDVKM. Deletions cut 10 bases from V and 5 bases from J, with 21 bases between. CDR3 nucleotides: TGTGCCACCACTAGACGGGGTGTGGGACACGAGCAGTACTTC. Translating it yields CATTRRGVGHEQYF.

This clonotype was seen a handful of times. The genes are TRBV3-1 and TRBJ2-7; weak D call: TRBD2 (6 bases). V lost 0 bases, J lost 3 bases, and 15 bases lay in between. There are 16 residues in the CDR3. Germline-derived CDR1 and CDR2 are LGHDT and YNNKEL (reference sequence). The DNA of the CDR3 is TGTGCCAGCAGCCAAGATCGGGGGTGGGCCCTCTACGAGCAGTACTTC. It yields the protein CASSQDRGWALYEQYF.

This clonotype was recorded many times. The rearrangement joins TRBV4-2 to TRBJ1-5; TRBD1 matches 8 bases. With 0 bases clipped from V and 6 bases from J, the junction kept 10 bases outside the gene matches. The CDR3 totals 17 residues. CDR1 is LGHNA, CDR2 YNFKEQ, per germline. The CDR3 region has the DNA TGTGCCAGCAGCCAAGATGTTACAGGGGGGTTCGGTCAGCCCCAGCATTTT. It encodes CASSQDVTGGFGQPQHF.

This clonotype was seen more than once but under ten times. The chain is built from TRBV7-8 and TRBJ1-5; 10 bases map to TRBD1. The CDR3 spans 16 residues. Germline loops: CDR1 SGHVS, CDR2 FQNEAQ. V gave up 5 bases and J gave up 2 bases; unmatched junction bases: 6. The chain's CDR3 is CASSADRGYGNQPQHF. The CDR3 region has the DNA TGTGCCAGCAGCGCGGACAGGGGGTATGGCAATCAGCCCCAGCATTTT.

This clonotype was seen a handful of times. V gene TRBV7-6 combines with J gene TRBJ1-4, with 7 nucleotides matching TRBD1. V trimming: 5 bases; J trimming: 4 bases; junction bases outside the gene matches: 7. The germline V gene encodes CDR1 SGHVS and CDR2 FNYEAQ. The CDR3 sequence is 15 residues long. The CDR3 sequence: CASSHKGTVNEKLFF. In DNA form, the CDR3 reads TGTGCCAGCAGCCATAAGGGGACAGTTAATGAAAAACTGTTTTTT.

This clonotype was observed at least ten times. The chain links TRBV9 to TRBJ1-1, with no clear D. Trimming took 0 bases from V and 1 from J, leaving 7 bases between them. CDR1 SGDLS and CDR2 YYNGEE come from the germline V gene. The CDR3 runs 14 residues. The CDR3: CASSVAQKNTEAFF. The CDR3 DNA sequence: TGTGCCAGCAGCGTAGCTCAGAAGAACACTGAAGCTTTCTTT.

This clonotype appeared many times. The rearrangement uses TRBV21-1 and TRBJ2-7. TRBV21-1 represents a pseudogene. The CDR3 length is 17 residues. DNA for the CDR3: TGTGCCAGCACCAAAGATTTTACCGAAGTATACTCCTACGAGCAGTACTTC. Its protein is CASTKDFTEVYSYEQYF.

In its sample, this clonotype was seen many times. The chain uses TRBV12-3 or TRBV12-4 and TRBJ1-6; D is perhaps TRBD1 (6 bases). Trimming left V 2 bases short and J 6 bases short, with 8 bases between. The CDR3 runs to 14 residues. The CDR3 DNA follows: TGTGCCAGCAGTTTAAGACAGGCTAATTCACCCCTCCACTTT. Protein sequence: CASSLRQANSPLHF.

This clonotype was recorded at least ten times. The gene calls are TRBV5-1 and TRBJ2-1; 10 bases are shared with TRBD2. CDR3 length equals 16 residues. V gave up 0 bases and J gave up 8 bases; unmatched junction bases: 8. CDR1 and CDR2 from the germline V gene are SGHRS and YFSETQ. The CDR3 is CASSLEPSGSDDEQFF. CDR3 nucleotides: TGCGCCAGCAGCTTGGAGCCTAGCGGGAGTGACGATGAGCAGTTCTTC.